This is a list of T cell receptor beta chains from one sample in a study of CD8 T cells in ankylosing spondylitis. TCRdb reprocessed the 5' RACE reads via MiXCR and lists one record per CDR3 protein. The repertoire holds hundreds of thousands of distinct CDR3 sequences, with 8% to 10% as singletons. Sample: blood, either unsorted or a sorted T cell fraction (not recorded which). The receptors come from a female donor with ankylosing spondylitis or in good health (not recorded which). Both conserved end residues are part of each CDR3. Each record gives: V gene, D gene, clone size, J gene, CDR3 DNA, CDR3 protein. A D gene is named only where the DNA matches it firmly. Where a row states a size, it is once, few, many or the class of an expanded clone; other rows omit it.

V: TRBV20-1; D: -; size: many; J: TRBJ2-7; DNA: TGCAGTGCCACGGACACCTACGAGCAGTACTTC; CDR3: CSATDTYEQYF
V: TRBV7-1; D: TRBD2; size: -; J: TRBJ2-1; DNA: TGTGCCAGTATGCCAGCGGGAGGGGTGAATGAGCAGTTCTTC; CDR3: CASMPAGGVNEQFF
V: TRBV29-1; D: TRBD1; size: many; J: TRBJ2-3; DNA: TGCAGCGGTTCGGACAGGGTTAGCACAGATACGCAGTATTTT; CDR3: CSGSDRVSTDTQYF
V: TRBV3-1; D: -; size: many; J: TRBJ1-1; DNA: TGTGCCAGCAGCCGTACCTCTAAGGAGACTGAAGCTTTCTTT; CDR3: CASSRTSKETEAFF
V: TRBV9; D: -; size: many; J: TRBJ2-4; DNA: TGTGCCAGCAGCGTACTCCCCAAGACAAACATTCAGTACTTC; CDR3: CASSVLPKTNIQYF
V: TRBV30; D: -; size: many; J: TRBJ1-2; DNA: TGTGCCTGCGAGGATGACCTTGGGGGCTACACCTTC; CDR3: CACEDDLGGYTF
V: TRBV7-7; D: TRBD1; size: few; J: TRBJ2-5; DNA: TGTGCCAGCAGCCCGACAGGGGGCCGAGAGACCCAGTACTTC; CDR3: CASSPTGGRETQYF
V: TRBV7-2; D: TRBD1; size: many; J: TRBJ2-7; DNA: TGTGCCAGCAGCCGTCCGACAGGGCTCTCCTACGAGCAGTACTTC; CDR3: CASSRPTGLSYEQYF
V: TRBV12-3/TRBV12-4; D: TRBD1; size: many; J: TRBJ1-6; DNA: TGTGCCAGCAGTTTCGGGACAGGCGGGAATTCACCCCTCCACTTT; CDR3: CASSFGTGGNSPLHF
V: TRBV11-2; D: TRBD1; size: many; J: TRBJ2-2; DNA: TGTGCCAGCAGCTTAGTCGGCAACGGACAGGGTTTGGCCGGGGAGCTGTTTTTT; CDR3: CASSLVGNGQGLAGELFF
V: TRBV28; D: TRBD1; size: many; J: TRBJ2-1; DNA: TGTGCCAGCAACTTGGGCGGGACAGGGGGTCTGGAGCAGTTCTTC; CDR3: CASNLGGTGGLEQFF